These 20 T cell receptor beta chains originate from one sample sequenced in a study of cytomegalovirus exposure and HLA in healthy donors. PCR primers comprised 60 Vbeta and 13 Jbeta primers. Data came from immunoSEQ multiplex PCR; TCRdb stores just in-frame clones and leaves some out. This table has some 180,000 clones, roughly 77% appearing once. The source material was PBMCs. These receptors were taken from a man in his forties or fifties in good health and CMV-seropositive.

CDR3 protein: CASSLTGERNQPQHF. For the CDR3, the DNA is TGTGCCAGCAGCTTGACAGGGGAACGTAATCAGCCCCAGCATTTT. The chain combines TRBV5-6 with TRBJ1-5; 7 positions match TRBD1. Trimming took 1 base from V and 4 from J; bases not matched to a gene: 5. The germline V gene encodes CDR1 SGHDT and CDR2 YYEEEE. The CDR3 length is 15 residues.

This rearrangement joins TRBV7-2 to TRBJ1-1, with no clear D. CDR1 is SGHTA, CDR2 FQGNSA, per germline. V dropped 1 base and J dropped 7 bases, with 13 bases sitting between them. The CDR3 is 14 residues long. CDR3 protein: CASSLVDDIGEAFF. CDR3 in DNA: TGTGCCAGCAGCTTAGTAGACGACATCGGTGAAGCTTTCTTT.

This chain connects TRBV5-4 to TRBJ1-2; D might be TRBD1 (6 bases). The ends were cut back, 1 base at V and 6 bases at J, with 10 bases in the middle. CDR3 length equals 13 residues. Germline-derived CDR1 and CDR2 are SGHNT and YYREEE (reference sequence). The chain's CDR3 is CASSLLQGNGYTF. CDR3 bases: TGTGCCAGCAGCTTGTTACAGGGTAATGGCTACACCTTC. The whole variable domain, remainder taken from reference TRBV5-4 and TRBJ1-2, is ETGVTQSPTHLIKTRGQQVTLRCSSQSGHNTVSWYQQALGQGPQFIFQYYREEENGRGNFPPRFSGLQFPNYSSELNVNALELDDSALYLCASSLLQGNGYTFGSGTRLTVV.

The chain links TRBV27 to TRBJ1-1, with D possibly being TRBD1 (5 bases). Trimming took off 6 bases at V and 1 base at J, with 18 bases between the two ends. The CDR3 covers 16 residues. Germline values: CDR1 MNHEY, CDR2 SMNVEV (reference sequence). CDR3: CASRTQAGTANTEAFF. The CDR3 DNA follows: TGTGCCAGCAGGACACAAGCCGGGACTGCGAACACTGAAGCTTTCTTT.

The chain carries TRBV2 and TRBJ2-1; weak D call: TRBD1 (5 bases). This CDR3 has 14 residues. The germline V gene encodes CDR1 SNHLY and CDR2 FYNNEI. Deletions cut 7 bases from V and 7 bases from J, with 17 bases between. The CDR3 loop is CASTWATGWNEQFF. CDR3 in DNA: TGTGCCAGCACGTGGGCCACAGGTTGGAATGAGCAGTTCTTC. Full variable domain (remainder filled in from reference TRBV2 and TRBJ2-1): EPEVTQTPSHQVTQMGQEVILRCVPISNHLYFYWYRQILGQKVEFLVSFYNNEISEKSEIFDDQFSVERPDGSNFTLKIRSTKLEDSAMYFCASTWATGWNEQFFGPGTRLTVL.

The chain recombines TRBV5-1 with TRBJ1-2; the D gene is possibly TRBD1 (6 bases). This CDR3 contains 12 residues. Trimming stripped 2 bases from V and 8 bases from J, with 10 bases between. CDR1 and CDR2 from the germline V gene are SGHRS and YFSETQ. The DNA for the CDR3 is TGCGCCAGCAGCTTTGACCAGGGGGGCTACACCTTC. This gives the protein CASSFDQGGYTF.

As to this clone: Other DNA sequences in the same sample also yield this CDR3. The rearrangement links TRBV10-3 to TRBJ2-7; D unresolved. Germline CDR1 and CDR2: ENHRY and SYGVKD. The CDR3 covers 11 residues. Trimming removed 4 bases from V and 3 bases from J, with 4 bases in between. The CDR3: CAISANYEQYF. The CDR3 DNA reads TGTGCCATCAGTGCAAACTACGAGCAGTACTTC.

Only one count was recorded for this clone. This sequence joins TRBV5-1 and TRBJ1-1; D is uncertain. Germline V gene lookup returns CDR1 SGHRS and CDR2 YFSETQ. V lost 7 bases to trimming and J lost 1 base, with 14 bases between them. The CDR3 runs 14 residues. As DNA, the CDR3 is TGCGCCAGCGCTGACGGTGGGCAGAACACTGAAGCTTTCTTT. As protein: CASADGGQNTEAFF. The complete variable domain, with remaining parts taken from reference TRBV5-1 and TRBJ1-1, reads KAGVTQTPRYLIKTRGQQVTLSCSPISGHRSVSWYQQTPGQGLQFLFEYFSETQRNKGNFPGRFSGRQFSNSRSEMNVSTLELGDSALYLCASADGGQNTEAFFGQGTRLTVV.

The CDR3 loop is CASSLRLQGSYEQYF. The CDR3 DNA sequence: TGTGCCAGCAGCTTGAGGCTACAGGGTTCCTACGAGCAGTACTTC. The chain combines TRBV7-2 with TRBJ2-7; D is perhaps TRBD1 (6 bases). V dropped 3 bases and J dropped 1 base, with 13 bases sitting between them. Germline CDR1 reads SGHTA; CDR2 reads FQGNSA. The CDR3 is 15 residues long.

The rearrangement links TRBV6-5 to TRBJ1-2; possible D gene TRBD1, 6 bases. Germline CDR1 is MNHEY and CDR2 is SVGAGI. The CDR3 runs to 14 residues. Trimming took off 6 bases at V and 8 bases at J, with 19 bases between the two ends. The CDR3 DNA is TGTGCCAGCAGAAACAGGGCCCTCCAGGCGGGCTACACCTTC. This sequence encodes CASRNRALQAGYTF.

The chain recombines TRBV6-6 with TRBJ2-5; TRBD1 might be the D (6 bases). TRBJ2-7 matches the DNA end more closely, so the J call is doubtful. The CDR3 has 14 amino acids. CDR1 is MNHNY, CDR2 SVGAGI, per germline (reference sequence). CDR3 bases: TGTGCCAGCACTTCACAGGGTTCGTCCTACGAGCAGTACTTC. Amino acid sequence: CASTSQGSSYEQYF.

This clone appeared once. The chain uses TRBV10-1 and TRBJ2-7; 7 bases agree with TRBD1. The V gene's germline CDR1 is WNHNN and CDR2 SYGVQD (reference sequence). V lost 3 bases to trimming and J lost 3 bases; unmatched junction nucleotides: 11. There are 16 residues in the CDR3. The CDR3 nucleotides are TGCGCCAGCAGTGATCACAAACAGGGGCGCAGCTACGAGCAGTACTTC. It translates to CASSDHKQGRSYEQYF.

The V gene is TRBV5-8, the J gene TRBJ1-6; 9 nucleotides match TRBD1. The length of the CDR3 is 15 residues. J gave up 9 bases and V 4 bases, and 8 bases lay outside the gene matches. Germline V gene sequence: CDR1 SGHTS, CDR2 YDEGEE. CDR3 DNA sequence: TGTGCCAGCAGCCTGGTGGGACAGGGAGGTTCACCCCTCCACTTT. Its translation: CASSLVGQGGSPLHF.

J is TRBJ2-1 and V is TRBV6-1, with 8 bases lining up with TRBD2. Germline lookup yields CDR1 MNHNS and CDR2 SASEGT. V trimming: 7 bases; J trimming: 4 bases; junction bases outside the gene matches: 6. The CDR3 totals 14 residues. The CDR3 reads CASTVTSEYNEQFF. The CDR3 DNA is TGTGCCAGCACGGTGACTAGCGAGTACAATGAGCAGTTCTTC.

This chain connects TRBV5-1 to TRBJ2-4, with D tentatively TRBD2 (5 bases). The V end lost 1 base, the J end lost 5 bases, and 13 bases lay between the germline ends. Germline loops: CDR1 SGHRS, CDR2 YFSETQ. The CDR3 runs 15 residues. CDR3 amino acids: CASSLTGNVENIQYF. CDR3 DNA sequence: TGCGCCAGCAGCTTGACCGGGAATGTGGAAAACATTCAGTACTTC.

This clone was detected only a few times. The rearrangement joins TRBV12-5 to TRBJ2-2, with 10 bases lining up with TRBD1. V lost 7 bases, J lost 5 bases, and 10 bases stayed unmatched. The CDR3 extends over 16 amino acids. The germline V gene has CDR1 LGHNT and CDR2 FRNRAP. In DNA form, the CDR3 reads TGTGCTAGTGCCCCTCCGGGACAGGGGAGAACCGGGGAGCTGTTTTTT. As protein: CASAPPGQGRTGELFF. Supplemented by reference TRBV12-5 and TRBJ2-2, the full variable domain reads DARVTQTPRHKVTEMGQEVTMRCQPILGHNTVFWYRQTMMQGLELLAYFRNRAPLDDSGMPKDRFSAEMPDATLATLKIQPSEPRDSAVYFCASAPPGQGRTGELFFGEGSRLTVL.

This clone has just one count. The CDR3, as DNA: TGTGCCAGCAGCCCGGACTTGTACAATGAGCAGTTCTTC. It is translated as CASSPDLYNEQFF. This chain joins TRBV2 and TRBJ2-1; D perhaps matches TRBD2 (5 bases). Germline values: CDR1 SNHLY, CDR2 FYNNEI. V was pared by 6 bases and J by 4 bases, with 10 bases between. This CDR3 is 13 amino acids long.

A single count supports this clone. This rearrangement joins TRBV14 to TRBJ2-3; no clear D gene. Germline loops: CDR1 SGHDN, CDR2 FVKESK. The CDR3 runs 13 residues. Trimming took off 1 base at V and 9 bases at J, with 11 bases between the two ends. CDR3 amino acids: CASSQAQAITQYF. The CDR3 DNA is TGTGCCAGCAGCCAAGCACAAGCGATCACGCAGTATTTT.

The rearrangement uses TRBV6-5 and TRBJ1-4; weak D call: TRBD1 (5 bases). Trimming pared 5 bases from V and 3 bases from J, leaving 10 bases between. Germline V gene lookup returns CDR1 MNHEY and CDR2 SVGAGI. The CDR3 has 14 residues. The CDR3 protein is CASSRGGANEKLFF. CDR3 DNA sequence: TGTGCCAGCAGTCGGGGGGGGGCTAATGAAAAACTGTTTTTT.

The V gene is TRBV6-1, the J gene TRBJ2-7; 10 bases agree with TRBD2. CDR1 and CDR2 (germline): MNHNS, SASEGT. This CDR3 contains 16 residues. V lost 3 bases, J lost 1 base, and 6 bases stayed unmatched. DNA of the CDR3: TGTGCCAGCAGTGATCTAGCGGGAGCGAATTCCTACGAGCAGTACTTC. Translating gives CASSDLAGANSYEQYF.